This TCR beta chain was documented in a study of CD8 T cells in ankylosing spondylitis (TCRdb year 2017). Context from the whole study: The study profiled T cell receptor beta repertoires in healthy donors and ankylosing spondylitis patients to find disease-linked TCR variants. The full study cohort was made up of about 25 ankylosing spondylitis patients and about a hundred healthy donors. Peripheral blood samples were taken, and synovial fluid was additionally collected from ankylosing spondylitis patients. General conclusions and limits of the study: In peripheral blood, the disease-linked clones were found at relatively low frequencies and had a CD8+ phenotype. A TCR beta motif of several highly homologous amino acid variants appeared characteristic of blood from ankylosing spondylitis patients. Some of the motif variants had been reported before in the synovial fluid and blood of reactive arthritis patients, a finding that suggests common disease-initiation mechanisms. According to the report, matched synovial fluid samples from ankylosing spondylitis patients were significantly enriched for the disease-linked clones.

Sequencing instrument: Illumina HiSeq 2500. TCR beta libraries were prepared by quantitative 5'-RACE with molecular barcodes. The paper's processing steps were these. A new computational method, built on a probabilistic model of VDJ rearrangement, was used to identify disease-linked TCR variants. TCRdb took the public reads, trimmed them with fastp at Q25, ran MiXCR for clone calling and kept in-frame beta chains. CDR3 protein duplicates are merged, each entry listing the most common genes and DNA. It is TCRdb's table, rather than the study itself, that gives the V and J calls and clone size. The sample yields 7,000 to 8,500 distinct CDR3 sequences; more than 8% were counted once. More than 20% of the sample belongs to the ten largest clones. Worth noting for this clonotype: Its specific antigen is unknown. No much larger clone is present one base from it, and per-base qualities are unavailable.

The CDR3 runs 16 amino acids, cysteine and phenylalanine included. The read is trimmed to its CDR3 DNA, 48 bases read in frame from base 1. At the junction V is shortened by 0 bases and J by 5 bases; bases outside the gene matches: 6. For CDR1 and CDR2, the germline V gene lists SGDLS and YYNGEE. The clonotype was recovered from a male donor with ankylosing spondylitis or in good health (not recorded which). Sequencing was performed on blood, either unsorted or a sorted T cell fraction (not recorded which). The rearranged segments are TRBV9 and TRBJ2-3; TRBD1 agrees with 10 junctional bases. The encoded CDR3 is CASSVGDRGRRDTQYF. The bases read TGTGCCAGCAGCGTAGGAGACAGGGGGCGGAGAGATACGCAGTATTTT.